The clone carrying this T cell receptor (beta chain) was recorded a few times. These data come from a study of beta chain features in type 1 diabetes. Reverse transcription of all isolated RNA meant that expressed TCRB transcripts were sequenced. The assay was immunoSEQ multiplex PCR, and TCRdb's table has in-frame clones only and misses some. Counted here are under 450,000 clones, about 15% occurring once; the ten biggest clones make up roughly 0.036%. Trimming took 3 bases from V and 2 from J, leaving 10 bases between them. This CDR3 comprises 14 residues. Germline loops: CDR1 SGHTA, CDR2 FQGNSA. Specimen: naive CD4+ T cells from blood. V usage is TRBV7-2 and J usage is TRBJ2-5; possible D gene TRBD1, 6 bases. This receptor was taken from a man younger than 40 in good health. CDR3 DNA sequence: TGTGCCAGCAGCTTGGACAGTATGCAAGAGACCCAGTACTTC. This translates into CASSLDSMQETQYF.